The sequence of this T cell receptor (beta chain) was determined in a study of blood T cells in healthy people across ages. With respect to this clonotype: The antigen is undetermined.

Through a sample-barcoded 5' primer and a J-beta primer mix, a second PCR was run for roughly 7 to 12 cycles. TCRdb re-called the 5' RACE reads with MiXCR, one entry per CDR3 protein. This table holds roughly 730,000 distinct CDR3 sequences, roughly 50% found once. There are 15 residues in the CDR3. V lost 3 bases and J 5 bases, leaving 16 bases between the germline ends. Germline V CDR1 and CDR2: LGHDT, YNNKEL (reference sequence). Study outcomes and limitations: PBMC samples, being unsorted, prevented any conclusive comparison of naive and antigen-experienced cells.

V and J are TRBV3-1 and TRBJ2-5; D perhaps matches TRBD1 (5 bases). This clonotype originated in a man between 35 and 55 years old in good health. Sequenced: blood. The CDR3 region has the DNA TGTGCCAGCAGCCAGACCGACAGTGGCCGGGAGACCCAGTACTTC. This translates into CASSQTDSGRETQYF.